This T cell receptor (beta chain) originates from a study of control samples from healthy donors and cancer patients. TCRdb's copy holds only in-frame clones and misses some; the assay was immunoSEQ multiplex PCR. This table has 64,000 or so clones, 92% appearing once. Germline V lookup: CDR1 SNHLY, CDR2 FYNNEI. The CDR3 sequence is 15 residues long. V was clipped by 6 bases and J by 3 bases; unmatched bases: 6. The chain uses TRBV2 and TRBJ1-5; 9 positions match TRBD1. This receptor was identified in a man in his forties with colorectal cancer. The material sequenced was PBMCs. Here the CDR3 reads CASRGTGSPNQPQHF. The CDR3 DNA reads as TGTGCCAGCAGGGGGACAGGGTCCCCCAATCAGCCCCAGCATTTT.